The clone carrying this T cell receptor (beta chain) is a singleton in its sample. Antigen specificity is unknown. The V end lost 7 bases, the J end lost 4 bases, and 14 bases lay between the germline ends. The CDR3 is 14 residues long. Germline V gene sequence: CDR1 SEHNR, CDR2 FQNEAQ (reference sequence). The protocol was immunoSEQ multiplex PCR, while the TCRdb copy is restricted to in-frame clones and leaves out a portion. In the table there are some 65,000 clones, over 70% of which are singletons. The source of the sample is a study of siplizumab effects on memory and regulatory T cells. Study-wide results and caveats: Memory cells seemed less diverse than naive T cells, which also seemed major contributors to the alloresponse. Unstimulated subset assignment was obtained for only a minor fraction of alloreactive clones.

The sample comprised Tregs sorted from blood. The chain links TRBV7-9 to TRBJ1-3; a possible D gene is TRBD1 (6 bases). This TCR was sampled from a human donor in good health. CDR3 protein: CASTSQGSGNTIYF. The CDR3 DNA reads as TGTGCCAGCACCTCACAGGGTTCGGGAAACACCATATATTTT.